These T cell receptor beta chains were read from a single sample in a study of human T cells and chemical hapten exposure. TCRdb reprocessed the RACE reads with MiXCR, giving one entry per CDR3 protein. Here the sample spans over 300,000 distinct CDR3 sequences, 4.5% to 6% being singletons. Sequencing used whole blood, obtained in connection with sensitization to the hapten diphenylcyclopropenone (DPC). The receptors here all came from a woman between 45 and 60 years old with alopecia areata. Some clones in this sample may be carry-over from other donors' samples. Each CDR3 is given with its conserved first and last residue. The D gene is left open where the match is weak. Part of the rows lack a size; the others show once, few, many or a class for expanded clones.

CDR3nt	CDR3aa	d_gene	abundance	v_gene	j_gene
TGCGCCAGCAGCTTGTATACCCCGCGCAGGGTATTTGCTGAAGCTTTCTTT	CASSLYTPRRVFAEAFF	NA	NA	TRBV5-1	TRBJ1-1
TGTGCCAGCCGCAACGGGGGAAGTGAGACCCAGTACTTC	CASRNGGSETQYF	NA	many	TRBV6-2/TRBV6-3	TRBJ2-5
TGTGCCAGCAGCTTGATCTGGGACAGGGGTTTCACAGATACGCAGTATTTT	CASSLIWDRGFTDTQYF	TRBD1	many	TRBV13	TRBJ2-3
TGCAGTGCTACAAGGGCTGACAACACCGGGGAGCTGTTTTTT	CSATRADNTGELFF	NA	many	TRBV20-1	TRBJ2-2
TGTGCCAGCAGTTTAATTCCAGGAAGCAATCAGCCCCAGCATTTT	CASSLIPGSNQPQHF	NA	many	TRBV28	TRBJ1-5
TGTGCCAGCAGTTTAAGGCCAGGGAACGTAGCCAAAAACATTCAGTACTTC	CASSLRPGNVAKNIQYF	NA	once	TRBV12-3/TRBV12-4	TRBJ2-4
TGTGCCAGCAGTTTCTCGGGAGAGTATGGCTACACCTTC	CASSFSGEYGYTF	NA	many	TRBV12-3/TRBV12-4	TRBJ1-2
TGTGCCAGCAGTAGCCGGGACAGGGTCCATCAGCCCCAGCATTTT	CASSSRDRVHQPQHF	TRBD1	NA	TRBV12-3/TRBV12-4	TRBJ1-5
TGTGCCAGTGGGCAGGGCGAGCAGTACTTC	CASGQGEQYF	NA	many	TRBV6-5	TRBJ2-7
TGCGCCAGCAGCTTGGTCGGCGGGGGGGCCGATGAGCAGTTCTTC	CASSLVGGGADEQFF	TRBD2	many	TRBV5-1	TRBJ2-1
TGTGCCAGCAGCTCTACAGGAACTAGGGCGAACACTGAAGCTTTCTTT	CASSSTGTRANTEAFF	NA	NA	TRBV7-6	TRBJ1-1
TGTGCCAGCAGCACATGGGGTAAGGGTACCACTGAAGCTTTCTTT	CASSTWGKGTTEAFF	NA	many	TRBV6-5	TRBJ1-1
TGTGCCATCGGGACAGGAGGTCAGCCCCAGCATTTT	CAIGTGGQPQHF	TRBD1	NA	TRBV6-6	TRBJ1-5
TGTGCCAGCAACGGAGGGAGCAGCAATCAGCCCCAGCATTTT	CASNGGSSNQPQHF	NA	many	TRBV12-3/TRBV12-4	TRBJ1-5
TGTGCCAGCAGCATGAGACTAGCGGGAGGGCCAGATACGCAGTATTTT	CASSMRLAGGPDTQYF	TRBD2	many	TRBV7-7	TRBJ2-3
TGTGCCAGCAGCTTCAAGGGGGCTGGCACCGGGGAGCTGTTTTTT	CASSFKGAGTGELFF	TRBD1	NA	TRBV7-2	TRBJ2-2
TGCAGTGCTAGAGATGGAACCAGGGCGGAGACTGAAGCTTTCTTT	CSARDGTRAETEAFF	NA	NA	TRBV20-1	TRBJ1-1
TGTGCCAGCAGCTTGTATGCCGAGGTGACGAACTATGGCTACACCTTC	CASSLYAEVTNYGYTF	NA	many	TRBV5-4	TRBJ1-2
TGTGCCAGCAGGGAAGGATATAATTCACCCCTCCACTTT	CASREGYNSPLHF	NA	NA	TRBV9	TRBJ1-6
TGCAGCGTTGTGGCGCTAGCGGGATTGAATGAGCAGTTCTTC	CSVVALAGLNEQFF	TRBD2	many	TRBV29-1	TRBJ2-1
TGCGCCAGCAGCTCCGGACTAGCGGGGGGGCCGTTAGAGCAGTACTTC	CASSSGLAGGPLEQYF	TRBD2	many	TRBV5-1	TRBJ2-7
TGTGCCAGCAGCCCATCCCTCCCAGCGGTCGGCATTCAGTACTTC	CASSPSLPAVGIQYF	NA	NA	TRBV11-2	TRBJ2-4
TGCAGCGTTGAATTAGCCACCGGGGAGCTGTTTTTT	CSVELATGELFF	NA	many	TRBV29-1	TRBJ2-2
TGTGCCAGCAGCCCAACAGGGGTGAGCACAGATACGCAGTATTTT	CASSPTGVSTDTQYF	TRBD1	many	TRBV7-9	TRBJ2-3
TGCGCCAGCAGCAAAAGCGGGGGCCCTTCCTACGAGCAGTACTTC	CASSKSGGPSYEQYF	TRBD2	NA	TRBV5-1	TRBJ2-7
TGTGCCAGCAGGAATGGAGGGATGAACACTGAAGCTTTCTTT	CASRNGGMNTEAFF	NA	many	TRBV7-2	TRBJ1-1
TGTGCCACCAGTCACCGGCAGGGTGACAATGAGCAGTTCTTC	CATSHRQGDNEQFF	NA	NA	TRBV24-1	TRBJ2-1
TGTGCCAGCAGTTTATCTGGAGCGGGAGCGTACAATGAGCAGTTCTTC	CASSLSGAGAYNEQFF	TRBD2	few	TRBV27	TRBJ2-1
TGCGCCAGCAGCCTTCGTCAAGAGACCCAGTACTTC	CASSLRQETQYF	NA	many	TRBV5-1	TRBJ2-5
TGTGCCAGCAAGGGGGGCGATGGCTACACCTTC	CASKGGDGYTF	NA	many	TRBV6-5	TRBJ1-2
TGTGCCAGCAGCCAGGAGCGGTCCGGCATCGAGTACTTC	CASSQERSGIEYF	NA	many	TRBV4-2	TRBJ2-7
TGCAGTGCTAGAGTGGGAAACTCCTACGAGCAGTACTTC	CSARVGNSYEQYF	NA	few	TRBV20-1	TRBJ2-7
TGTGCCAGCAGCTTAGATGGATACGGTGAAGCTTTCTTT	CASSLDGYGEAFF	NA	NA	TRBV7-9	TRBJ1-1
TGTGCCAGCAGTGAACGGGCTAGCGGGGCTCGATCAGATACGCAGTATTTT	CASSERASGARSDTQYF	TRBD2	NA	TRBV2	TRBJ2-3
TGTGCCAGCAGTCCCGCTCGACAGTCCGACTCTGGAAACACCATATATTTT	CASSPARQSDSGNTIYF	NA	NA	TRBV12-3/TRBV12-4	TRBJ1-3
TGTGCCAGCAGCGTCGGGACGGAGGCAGATACGCAGTATTTT	CASSVGTEADTQYF	NA	many	TRBV9	TRBJ2-3
TGCGCCAGCTGGAGGGAAGGCCTGACTGAAGCTTTCTTT	CASWREGLTEAFF	NA	many	TRBV10-2	TRBJ1-1
TGTGCCAGCAGCCAAGATCATAAGGCCACAGATACGCAGTATTTT	CASSQDHKATDTQYF	NA	NA	TRBV3-1	TRBJ2-3
TGTGCCAGCAGTTACTCTCCCACAGGGGAAAATGAAGCTTTCTTT	CASSYSPTGENEAFF	TRBD1	NA	TRBV6-5	TRBJ1-1
TGTGCCTGGACCCCCCCGGGGCAGGGAACCTACAATGAGCAGTTCTTC	CAWTPPGQGTYNEQFF	NA	many	TRBV30	TRBJ2-1
TGTGCCAGCAGTCTCAGGAGGAACACCGGGGAGCTGTTTTTT	CASSLRRNTGELFF	NA	many	TRBV2	TRBJ2-2
TGTGCCATCAGTGACCCGGGACTAGCGCCGGAAGAGCAGTACTTC	CAISDPGLAPEEQYF	TRBD2	many	TRBV10-3	TRBJ2-7
TGTGCCACCAGTGATTTGGGGGCTAGGGCCACCGGGGAGCTGTTTTTT	CATSDLGARATGELFF	NA	NA	TRBV24-1	TRBJ2-2
TGCAGTGCTATTCCAAGTGGGGGCGGCGAGCAGTACTTC	CSAIPSGGGEQYF	NA	many	TRBV20-1	TRBJ2-7
TGCAGTGCAACGGGCGGGACTAGCGAAGGTAGCACAGATACGCAGTATTTT	CSATGGTSEGSTDTQYF	TRBD2	many	TRBV20-1	TRBJ2-3
TGCGCCAGCAGCTTGCTAAGCTCTACAGACTCCTACGAGCAGTACTTC	CASSLLSSTDSYEQYF	NA	NA	TRBV5-1	TRBJ2-7
TGTGCCAGCAGCACGGGTCCGGGTCGCTACGAGCAGTACTTC	CASSTGPGRYEQYF	NA	many	TRBV7-9	TRBJ2-7
TGTGCCAGCAGTGAAATGGTCGGGGCAGTAACAGATACGCAGTATTTT	CASSEMVGAVTDTQYF	NA	many	TRBV2	TRBJ2-3
TGCAGTGCTCCGGACAGGCCAAACACTGAAGCTTTCTTT	CSAPDRPNTEAFF	TRBD1	many	TRBV20-1	TRBJ1-1
TGCAGTGCTAGGGACCGTTTAGCTAACTATGGCTACACCTTC	CSARDRLANYGYTF	NA	few	TRBV20-1	TRBJ1-2
TGCGCCAGCAGCTATACCGGGACAGGGGTTTTGAACACTGAAGCTTTCTTT	CASSYTGTGVLNTEAFF	TRBD1	NA	TRBV5-1	TRBJ1-1
TGTGCCAGCAGACAAGACAGGGATACGCAGTATTTT	CASRQDRDTQYF	NA	many	TRBV12-3/TRBV12-4	TRBJ2-3
TGCGCCAGCAGTGAGTCAAGCGGGAGGGCCTATTTC	CASSESSGRAYF	TRBD2	many	TRBV10-2	TRBJ2-7
TGTGCCAGCAGTTTAGTCCCACCCCAGCCCCAGCATTTT	CASSLVPPQPQHF	NA	NA	TRBV12-3/TRBV12-4	TRBJ1-5
TGTGCCAGCAGCTTGCCCTTTCGACTAGCGGGAGCGAGGGATGAGCAGTTCTTC	CASSLPFRLAGARDEQFF	TRBD2	many	TRBV7-9	TRBJ2-1